The following is a T cell receptor (beta chain) sequence with its context. Its cognate antigen is unknown. This specimen comes from a study of CD4 T cells in relation to SARS-CoV-2 and coronaviruses. The unexposed donors gave CD4+ T cells in about 2011-2018, prior to COVID-19. The cells were cultured for about ten days before CD4+ T cells were isolated. Each well had 2 million to 2.5 million PBMCs in around 4.9% human AB serum with IL-2. The germline V gene encodes CDR1 MNHEY and CDR2 SVGAGI. The length of the CDR3 is 15 residues. V was pared by 0 bases and J by 6 bases, with 7 bases of the junction left unmatched. Sequencing used immunoSEQ multiplex PCR; TCRdb keeps in-frame clones, though not all of them. The repertoire includes about 21,000 clones, about 80% of them detected once, and 16% sits in the top ten.

This chain uses TRBV6-5 with TRBJ2-7; 8 bases map to TRBD1. Sequencing used CD4+ T cells from PBMCs, cultured in vitro. This sequence originates from a human donor in good health. The CDR3 here is CASSYSFRGLVEQYF. In DNA, the CDR3 is TGTGCCAGCAGTTACTCGTTCAGGGGGCTAGTCGAGCAGTACTTC.